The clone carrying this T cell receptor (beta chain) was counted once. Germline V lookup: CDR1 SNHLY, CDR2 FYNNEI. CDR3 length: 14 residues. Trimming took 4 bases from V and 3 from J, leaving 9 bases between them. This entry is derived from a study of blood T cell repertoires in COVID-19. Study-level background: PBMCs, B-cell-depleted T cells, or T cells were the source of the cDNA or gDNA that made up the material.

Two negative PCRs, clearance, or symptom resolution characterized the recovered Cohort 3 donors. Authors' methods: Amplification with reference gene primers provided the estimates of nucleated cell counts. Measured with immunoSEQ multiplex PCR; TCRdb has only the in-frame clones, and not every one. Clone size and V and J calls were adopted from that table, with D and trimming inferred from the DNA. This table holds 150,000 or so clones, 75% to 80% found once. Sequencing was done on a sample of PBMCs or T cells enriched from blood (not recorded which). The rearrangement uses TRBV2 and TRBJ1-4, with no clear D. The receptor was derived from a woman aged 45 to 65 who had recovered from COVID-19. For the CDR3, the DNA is TGTGCCAGCAGTGTTCGGGGAGCTAATGAAAAACTGTTTTTT. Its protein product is CASSVRGANEKLFF.